This TCR beta chain was captured by sequencing in a study of T cell responses to AZD1222 COVID-19 vaccine. Study-wide findings and caveats: With dominance at 160-218 and 743-854, vaccine-associated CD4 TCRs spanned spike. Repertoire sampling was restricted to post-peak T cell response timepoints. White British ancestry dominated among donors, who included more females, and clonal diversity was possibly underestimated.

Note on this clone: Its antigen is not known.

Some clones are missing from TCRdb's copy, which holds only in-frame ones; the method was immunoSEQ multiplex PCR. Found here are 30,000 to 35,000 clones, around 78% of them singletons; the top ten hold about 4.7%. CDR1 and CDR2 (germline): SNHLY, FYNNEI. This CDR3 region has 14 residues. Trimming shortened V by 6 bases and J by 2 bases, and 11 bases separated the two germline ends. Second-dose intervals near 4 or 12 weeks were combined. The sequence was collected from an adult who received the AZD1222 COVID-19 vaccine. The chain recombines TRBV2 with TRBJ1-5; TRBD1 is a possible D gene (5 bases). Here the sequenced sample was peripheral blood, taken 28 days after the second AZD1222 dose. The CDR3 coding sequence is TGTGCCAGCAGCGTAGGGGACCGCAATCAGCCCCAGCATTTT. Its protein is CASSVGDRNQPQHF.